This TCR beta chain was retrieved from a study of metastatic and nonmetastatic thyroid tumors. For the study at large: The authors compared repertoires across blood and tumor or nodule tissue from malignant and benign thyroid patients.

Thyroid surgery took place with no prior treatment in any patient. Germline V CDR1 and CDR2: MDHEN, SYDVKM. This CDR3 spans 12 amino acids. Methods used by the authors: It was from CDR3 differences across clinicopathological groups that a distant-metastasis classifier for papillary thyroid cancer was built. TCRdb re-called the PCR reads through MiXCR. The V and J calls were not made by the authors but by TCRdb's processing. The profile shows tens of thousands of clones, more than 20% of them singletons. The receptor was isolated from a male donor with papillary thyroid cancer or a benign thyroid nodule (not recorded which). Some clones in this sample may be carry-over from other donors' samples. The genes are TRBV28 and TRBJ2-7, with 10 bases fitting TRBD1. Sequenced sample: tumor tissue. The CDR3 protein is CASTGGRHEQYF. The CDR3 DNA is TGTGCTTCGACAGGGGGCCGGCACGAGCAGTACTTC.